These 5 T cell receptor beta chains share one sample of origin, sequenced in a study of blood T cell repertoires in COVID-19. The repertoire was sequenced with immunoSEQ multiplex PCR; TCRdb's copy has only in-frame clones and lacks some. Of around 260,000 clones detected, about 89% appear once; the ten largest clones hold roughly 2.3%. The sample taken for sequencing was peripheral blood. All receptors come from a woman aged 30 to 39 with COVID-19, enrolled during active disease.

This clone occurred a few times. The rearrangement uses TRBV29-1 and TRBJ1-2; D not certain. The germline CDR1 and CDR2 sequences are SQVTM and ANQGSEA. V was clipped by 4 bases and J by 4 bases, with 10 bases between them. This CDR3 spans 12 amino acids. The DNA of the CDR3 is TGCAGCGTTGTACAGAATGTCTATGGCTACACCTTC. Its translation: CSVVQNVYGYTF.

CDR3 DNA: TGTGCCAGCAGCTTAGATCCCAGGGAGGCCTATGGCTACACCTTC. Amino acid sequence: CASSLDPREAYGYTF. This chain links TRBV11-2 with TRBJ1-2; TRBD1 is a possible D gene (5 bases). The CDR3 loop spans 15 amino acids. V lost 0 bases and J lost 4, with 12 bases in between. The V gene's germline CDR1 is SGHAT and CDR2 FQNNGV. Full variable domain (outside the CDR3, taken from reference TRBV11-2 and TRBJ1-2): EAGVAQSPRYKIIEKRQSVAFWCNPISGHATLYWYQQILGQGPKLLIQFQNNGVVDDSQLPKDRFSAERLKGVDSTLKIQPAKLEDSAVYLCASSLDPREAYGYTFGSGTRLTVV.

This chain connects TRBV5-5 to TRBJ1-5, with D perhaps TRBD1 (5 bases). The CDR3 runs 15 residues. The germline CDR1 and CDR2 sequences are SGHKS and YYEKEE (reference sequence). Trimming took off 0 bases at V and 3 bases at J, with 10 bases between the two ends. The chain's CDR3 is CASSLAGQVNQPQHF. In DNA form, the CDR3 reads TGTGCCAGCAGCTTGGCAGGGCAGGTCAATCAGCCCCAGCATTTT.

The chain carries TRBV29-1 and TRBJ1-2; D is undetermined. Trimming removed 7 bases from V and 2 bases from J, with 11 bases in between. This CDR3 has 12 residues. Germline values: CDR1 SQVTM, CDR2 ANQGSEA. The CDR3 DNA sequence: TGCAGCGCCTCGGGGAGGAACTATGGCTACACCTTC. This sequence encodes CSASGRNYGYTF.

The V gene is TRBV27, the J gene TRBJ2-3; D is ambiguous. The V and J ends lost 3 bases and 3 bases respectively, with 10 bases between them. Germline loops: CDR1 MNHEY, CDR2 SMNVEV (reference sequence). This CDR3 is 14 amino acids long. In DNA form, the CDR3 reads TGTGCCAGCAGTTTCGGCTTGCGGACAGATACGCAGTATTTT. Amino acid sequence: CASSFGLRTDTQYF.